Each of the 11 T cell receptor beta chains below was sequenced from the same sample in a study of graft-versus-host responses after intestinal transplantation. What these receptors recognize is not known. Data came from immunoSEQ multiplex PCR; TCRdb stores just in-frame clones and leaves some out. The table shows some 79,000 clones, with 85% to 90% occurring only once. The sequencing used unstimulated CD4+ T cells sorted from spleen or lymph node cells, collected before intestinal transplant. Every receptor here comes from a human donor who received an intestinal transplant.

The chain couples TRBV28 to TRBJ1-2, with 9 nucleotides matching TRBD1. CDR1 MDHEN and CDR2 SYDVKM come from the germline V gene. V shed 1 base and J 8 bases; nucleotides not matched to a gene: 23. The CDR3 length is 20 residues. CDR3 DNA sequence: TGTGCCAGCAGTTTATCCCTTTTCCGGGACAGGGTGGCTGTTGGGAGAGGCTACACCTTC. Protein: CASSLSLFRDRVAVGRGYTF.

The chain carries TRBV10-1 and TRBJ1-5, with D unresolved. This CDR3 is 14 amino acids long. Deletions cut 7 bases from V and 6 bases from J, with 16 bases between. Germline loops: CDR1 WNHNN, CDR2 SYGVQD (reference sequence). CDR3 coding DNA: TGCGCCAGCACCAACGACGAGTTAGCTCAGCCCCAGCATTTT. It specifies CASTNDELAQPQHF.

The rearrangement uses TRBV30 and TRBJ2-7, with 9 bases matching TRBD1. This CDR3 has 13 residues. The V gene's germline CDR1 is GTSNPN and CDR2 SVGIG (reference sequence). The trim removed 5 bases at V and 2 bases at J, leaving 4 bases unmatched. The CDR3 nucleotides read TGTGCCTGGGCGGGGACAGGGACCTACGAGCAGTACTTC. It codes for CAWAGTGTYEQYF.

This clone is a singleton in its sample. As DNA, the CDR3 is TGTGCCAGCAGAAACAGGGGTGGCCCCGGGGAGCTGTTTTTT. Its protein is CASRNRGGPGELFF. This sequence joins TRBV6-1 and TRBJ2-2, with 7 bases that match TRBD1. The J segment lost 6 bases and the V segment lost 6 bases, leaving 7 bases of the junction unmatched. CDR1 MNHNS and CDR2 SASEGT come from the germline V gene. The CDR3 is 14 residues long.

This clone was seen a few times. The chain employs TRBV19 and TRBJ1-5; the D gene is possibly TRBD1 (6 bases). The CDR3 has 12 residues. V lost 9 bases and J lost 6, with 12 bases in between. Germline values: CDR1 LNHDA, CDR2 SQIVND (reference sequence). The chain's CDR3 is CASGVGGQPQHF. In DNA form, the CDR3 reads TGTGCCAGCGGGGTAGGGGGTCAGCCCCAGCATTTT.

The CDR3 protein is CASSQGGPQHF. Written as DNA, the CDR3 is TGTGCCAGCAGTCAGGGGGGGCCCCAGCATTTT. The chain uses TRBV2 and TRBJ1-5; TRBD1 aligns across 7 bases. This CDR3 has 11 amino acids. Germline V gives CDR1 SNHLY, CDR2 FYNNEI. The junction had 1 base not matched to a gene; V was cut back by 5 bases and J by 9 bases. The full variable domain, with the rest looked up from reference TRBV2 and TRBJ1-5, is EPEVTQTPSHQVTQMGQEVILRCVPISNHLYFYWYRQILGQKVEFLVSFYNNEISEKSEIFDDQFSVERPDGSNFTLKIRSTKLEDSAMYFCASSQGGPQHFGDGTRLSIL.

The sample holds a few counts of this clone. The chain recombines TRBV19 with TRBJ1-1, with 8 bases matching TRBD1. Germline V gives CDR1 LNHDA, CDR2 SQIVND (reference sequence). The CDR3 is made up of 13 amino acids. J lost 1 base, V lost 10 bases, and 5 bases had no gene match. The CDR3 protein is CATDRGPNTEAFF. The DNA of the CDR3 is TGTGCCACCGACAGGGGACCGAACACTGAAGCTTTCTTT.

In DNA form, the CDR3 reads TGTGCCAGCAGCCCTACAGAAAACTATGGCTACACCTTC. As protein: CASSPTENYGYTF. V is TRBV9 and J is TRBJ1-2; D is undetermined. Deletions cut 4 bases from V and 2 bases from J, with 9 bases between. In germline, CDR1 is SGDLS, CDR2 YYNGEE. CDR3 length: 13 amino acids.

This sequence joins TRBV2 and TRBJ1-2, with 11 nucleotides matching TRBD1. There are 15 residues in the CDR3. CDR1 and CDR2 from the germline V gene are SNHLY and FYNNEI. V lost 5 bases, J lost 6 bases, and 8 bases stayed unmatched. The chain's CDR3 is CASSQTGQGAHGYTF. CDR3 sequence (DNA): TGTGCCAGCAGTCAGACCGGACAGGGGGCTCATGGCTACACCTTC. Drawing the rest from reference TRBV2 and TRBJ1-2, the complete variable domain is EPEVTQTPSHQVTQMGQEVILRCVPISNHLYFYWYRQILGQKVEFLVSFYNNEISEKSEIFDDQFSVERPDGSNFTLKIRSTKLEDSAMYFCASSQTGQGAHGYTFGSGTRLTVV.

The chain is built from TRBV20-1 and TRBJ2-1, with D possibly being TRBD1 (5 bases). The CDR3 covers 11 residues. The germline gives CDR1 DFQATT, CDR2 SNEGSKA (reference sequence). V was shortened by 6 bases and J by 10 bases, with 13 bases between the two germline ends. CDR3 protein: CSAIVQGEQFF. CDR3 DNA sequence: TGCAGTGCCATCGTGCAGGGCGAGCAGTTCTTC.

The rearrangement links TRBV29-1 to TRBJ2-7, with 12 bases matching TRBD2. V lost 4 bases, J lost 7 bases, and 11 bases stayed unmatched. CDR1 and CDR2 from the germline V gene are SQVTM and ANQGSEA. The CDR3 sequence is 15 residues long. The CDR3 sequence: CSVGGWASGRVEQYF. The CDR3 bases are TGCAGCGTTGGTGGGTGGGCTAGCGGGAGGGTAGAGCAGTACTTC.